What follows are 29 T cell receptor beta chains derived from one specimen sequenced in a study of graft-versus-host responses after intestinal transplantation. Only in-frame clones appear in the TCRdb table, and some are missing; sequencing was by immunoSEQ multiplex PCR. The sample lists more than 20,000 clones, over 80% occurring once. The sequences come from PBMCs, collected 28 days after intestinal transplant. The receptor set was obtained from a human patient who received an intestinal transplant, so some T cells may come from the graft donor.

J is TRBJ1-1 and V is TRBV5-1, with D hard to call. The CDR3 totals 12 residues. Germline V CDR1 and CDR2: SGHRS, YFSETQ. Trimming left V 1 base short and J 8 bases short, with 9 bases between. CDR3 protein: CASSLLDGEAFF. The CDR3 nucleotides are TGCGCCAGCAGCTTGTTAGACGGGGAAGCTTTCTTT.

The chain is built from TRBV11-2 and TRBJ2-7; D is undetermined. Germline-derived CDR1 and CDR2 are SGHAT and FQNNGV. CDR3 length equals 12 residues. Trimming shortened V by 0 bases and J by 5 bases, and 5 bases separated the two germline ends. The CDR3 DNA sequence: TGTGCCAGCAGCTTAGATTTCAACGAGCAGTACTTC. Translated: CASSLDFNEQYF.

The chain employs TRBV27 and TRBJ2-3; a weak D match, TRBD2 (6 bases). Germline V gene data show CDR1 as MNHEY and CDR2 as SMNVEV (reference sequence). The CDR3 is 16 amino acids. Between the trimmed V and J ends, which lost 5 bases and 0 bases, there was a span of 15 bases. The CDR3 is CASSQGDFPSTDTQYF. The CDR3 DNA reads TGTGCCAGCAGTCAAGGGGACTTTCCTAGCACAGATACGCAGTATTTT.

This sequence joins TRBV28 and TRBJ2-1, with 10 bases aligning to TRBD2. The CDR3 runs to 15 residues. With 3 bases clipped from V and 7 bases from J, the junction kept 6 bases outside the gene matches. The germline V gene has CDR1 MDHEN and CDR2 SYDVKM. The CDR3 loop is CASSLELAGTNEQFF. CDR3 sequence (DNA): TGTGCCAGCAGTTTGGAACTAGCGGGAACAAATGAGCAGTTCTTC.

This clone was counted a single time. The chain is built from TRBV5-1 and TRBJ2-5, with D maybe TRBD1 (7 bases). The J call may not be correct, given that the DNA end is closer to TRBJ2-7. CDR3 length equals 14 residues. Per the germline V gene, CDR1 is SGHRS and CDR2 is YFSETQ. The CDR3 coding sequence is TGCGCCAGCAGCTTGGGGCAGGGGGGCCACGAGCAGTACTTC. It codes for CASSLGQGGHEQYF.

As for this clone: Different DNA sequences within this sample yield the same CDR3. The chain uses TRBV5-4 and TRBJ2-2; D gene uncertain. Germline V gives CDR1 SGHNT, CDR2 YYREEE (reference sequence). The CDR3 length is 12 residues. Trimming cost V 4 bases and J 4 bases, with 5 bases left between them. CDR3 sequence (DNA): TGTGCCAGCAGCCGTCCCACCGGGGAGCTGTTTTTT. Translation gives CASSRPTGELFF.

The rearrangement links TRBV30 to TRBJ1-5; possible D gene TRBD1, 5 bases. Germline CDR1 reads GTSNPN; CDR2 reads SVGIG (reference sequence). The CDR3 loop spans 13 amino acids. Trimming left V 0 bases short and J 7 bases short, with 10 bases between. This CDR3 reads CAWSVGQGQPQHF. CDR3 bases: TGTGCCTGGAGTGTTGGGCAGGGCCAGCCCCAGCATTTT.

The CDR3 here is CASSFDIVTGELFF. In nucleotides, the CDR3 is TGTGCCAGCAGCTTTGATATCGTCACCGGGGAGCTGTTTTTT. The genes are TRBV7-2 and TRBJ2-2; D remains ambiguous. The CDR3 is 14 amino acids. V dropped 3 bases and J dropped 4 bases, with 9 bases sitting between them. Germline loops: CDR1 SGHTA, CDR2 FQGNSA.

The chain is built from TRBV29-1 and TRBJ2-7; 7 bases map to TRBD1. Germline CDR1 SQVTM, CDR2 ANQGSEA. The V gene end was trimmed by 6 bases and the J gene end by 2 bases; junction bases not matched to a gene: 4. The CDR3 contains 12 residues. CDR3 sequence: CSVGQLPYEQYF. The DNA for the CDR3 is TGCAGCGTGGGACAGCTCCCCTACGAGCAGTACTTC.

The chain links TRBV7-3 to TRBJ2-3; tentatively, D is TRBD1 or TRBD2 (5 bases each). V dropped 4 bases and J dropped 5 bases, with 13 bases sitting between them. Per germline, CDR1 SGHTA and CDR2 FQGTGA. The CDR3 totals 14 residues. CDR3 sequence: CASSSRVGRDTQYF. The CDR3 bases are TGTGCCAGCAGCTCCCGGGTGGGACGAGATACGCAGTATTTT.

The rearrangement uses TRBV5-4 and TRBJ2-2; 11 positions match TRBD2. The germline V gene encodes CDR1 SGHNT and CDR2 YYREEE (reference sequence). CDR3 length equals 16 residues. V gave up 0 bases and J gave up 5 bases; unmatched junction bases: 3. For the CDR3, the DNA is TGTGCCAGCAGCTTGGGACTAGCGGGGAGTACCGGGGAGCTGTTTTTT. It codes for CASSLGLAGSTGELFF.

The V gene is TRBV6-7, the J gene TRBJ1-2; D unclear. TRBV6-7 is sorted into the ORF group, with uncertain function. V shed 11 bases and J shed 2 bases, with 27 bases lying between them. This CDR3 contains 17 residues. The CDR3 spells CAAPTPSGPSGNYGYTF. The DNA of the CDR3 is TGTGCCGCCCCTACTCCGTCAGGACCCAGTGGGAACTATGGCTACACCTTC.

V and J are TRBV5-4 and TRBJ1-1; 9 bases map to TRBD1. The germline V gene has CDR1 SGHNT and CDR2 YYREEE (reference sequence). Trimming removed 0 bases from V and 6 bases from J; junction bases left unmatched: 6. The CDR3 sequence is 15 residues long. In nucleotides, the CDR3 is TGTGCCAGCAGCTTGGGCCTCCGGGACAGGGCTGAAGCTTTCTTT. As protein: CASSLGLRDRAEAFF.

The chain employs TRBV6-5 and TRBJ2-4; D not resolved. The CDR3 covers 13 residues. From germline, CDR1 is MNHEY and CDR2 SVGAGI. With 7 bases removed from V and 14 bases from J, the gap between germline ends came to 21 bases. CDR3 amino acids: CASKEKGRVVEYF. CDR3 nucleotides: TGTGCCAGCAAGGAGAAGGGCCGTGTGGTTGAGTACTTC.

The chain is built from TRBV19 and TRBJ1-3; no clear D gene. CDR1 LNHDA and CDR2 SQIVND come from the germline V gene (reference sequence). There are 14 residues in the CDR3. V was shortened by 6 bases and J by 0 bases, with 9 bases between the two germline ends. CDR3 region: CASRGQSSGNTIYF. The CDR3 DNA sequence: TGTGCCAGTAGGGGTCAAAGCTCTGGAAACACCATATATTTT.

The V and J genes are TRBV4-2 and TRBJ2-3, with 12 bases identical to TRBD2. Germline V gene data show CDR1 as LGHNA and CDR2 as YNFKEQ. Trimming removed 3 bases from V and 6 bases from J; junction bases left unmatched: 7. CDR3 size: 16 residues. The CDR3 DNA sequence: TGTGCCAGCAGCCACAACCCTAGCGGGGGGGTGGATACGCAGTATTTT. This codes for CASSHNPSGGVDTQYF.

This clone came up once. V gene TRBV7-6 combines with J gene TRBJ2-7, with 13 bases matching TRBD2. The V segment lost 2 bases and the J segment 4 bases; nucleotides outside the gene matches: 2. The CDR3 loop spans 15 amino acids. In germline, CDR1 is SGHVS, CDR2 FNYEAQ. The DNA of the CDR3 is TGTGCCAGCAGCTTAACTAGCGGGGGGGTATACGAGCAGTACTTC. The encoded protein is CASSLTSGGVYEQYF.

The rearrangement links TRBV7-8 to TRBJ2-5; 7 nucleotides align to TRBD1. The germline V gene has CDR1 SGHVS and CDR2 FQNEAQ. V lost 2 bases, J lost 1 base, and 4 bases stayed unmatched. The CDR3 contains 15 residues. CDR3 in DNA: TGTGCCAGCAGCTTATGGGGACAGATCCAAGAGACCCAGTACTTC. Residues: CASSLWGQIQETQYF.

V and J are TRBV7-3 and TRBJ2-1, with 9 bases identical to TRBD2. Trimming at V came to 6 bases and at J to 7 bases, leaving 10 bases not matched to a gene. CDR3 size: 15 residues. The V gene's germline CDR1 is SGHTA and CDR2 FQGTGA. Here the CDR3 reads CASSSTSGSGNEQFF. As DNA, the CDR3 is TGTGCCAGCAGTTCGACTAGCGGCTCAGGGAATGAGCAGTTCTTC.

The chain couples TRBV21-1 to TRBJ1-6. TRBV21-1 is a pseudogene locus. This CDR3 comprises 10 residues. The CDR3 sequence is CASRRSPLHF. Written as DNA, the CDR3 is TGTGCCAGCAGAAGGTCACCCCTCCACTTT.

In DNA, the CDR3 is TGTGCCAGCAGTGACCAGGGAGGTTACAATGAGCAGTTCTTC. This encodes CASSDQGGYNEQFF. The chain couples TRBV6-4 to TRBJ2-1, with a weak D call TRBD2 (6 bases). The CDR3 spans 14 residues. Deletions cut 2 bases from V and 4 bases from J, with 9 bases between. Looked up from germline, CDR1 is MRHNA and CDR2 is SNTAGT.

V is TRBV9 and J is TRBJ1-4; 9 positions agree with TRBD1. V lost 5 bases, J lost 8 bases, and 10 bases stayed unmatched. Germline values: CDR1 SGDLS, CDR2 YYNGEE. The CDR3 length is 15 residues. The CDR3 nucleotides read TGTGCCAGCAGGCCGCGGGGGACAGGGAAGGAAAAACTGTTTTTT. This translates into CASRPRGTGKEKLFF. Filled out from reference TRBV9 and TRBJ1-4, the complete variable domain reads DSGVTQTPKHLITATGQRVTLRCSPRSGDLSVYWYQQSLDQGLQFLIQYYNGEERAKGNILERFSAQQFPDLHSELNLSSLELGDSALYFCASRPRGTGKEKLFFGSGTQLSVL.

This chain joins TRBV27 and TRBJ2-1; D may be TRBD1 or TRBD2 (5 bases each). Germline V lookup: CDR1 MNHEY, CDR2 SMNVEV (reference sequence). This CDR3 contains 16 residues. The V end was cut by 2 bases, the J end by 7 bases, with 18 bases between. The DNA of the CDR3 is TGTGCCAGCAGTTTACTTGATGGGGGAGCAGGGAATGAGCAGTTCTTC. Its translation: CASSLLDGGAGNEQFF.

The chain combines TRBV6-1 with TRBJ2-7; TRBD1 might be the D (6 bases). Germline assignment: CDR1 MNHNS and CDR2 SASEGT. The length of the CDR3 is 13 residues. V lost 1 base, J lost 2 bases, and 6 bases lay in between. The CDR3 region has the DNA TGTGCCAGCAGTGAAGGGACAGCCTACGAGCAGTACTTC. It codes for CASSEGTAYEQYF.

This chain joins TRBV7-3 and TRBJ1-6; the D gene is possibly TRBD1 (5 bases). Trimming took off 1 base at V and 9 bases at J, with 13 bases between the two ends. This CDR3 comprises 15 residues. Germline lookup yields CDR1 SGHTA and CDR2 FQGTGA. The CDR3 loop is CASSLMEGRSSPLHF. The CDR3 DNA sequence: TGTGCCAGCAGCTTAATGGAGGGGAGAAGTTCACCCCTCCACTTT.

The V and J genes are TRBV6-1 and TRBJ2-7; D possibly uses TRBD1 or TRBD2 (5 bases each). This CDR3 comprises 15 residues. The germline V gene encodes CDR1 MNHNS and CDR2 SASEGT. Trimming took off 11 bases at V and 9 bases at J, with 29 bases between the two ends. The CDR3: CAPRERGPPWGGQYF. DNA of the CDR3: TGTGCCCCCAGGGAGAGGGGACCCCCTTGGGGTGGGCAGTACTTC.

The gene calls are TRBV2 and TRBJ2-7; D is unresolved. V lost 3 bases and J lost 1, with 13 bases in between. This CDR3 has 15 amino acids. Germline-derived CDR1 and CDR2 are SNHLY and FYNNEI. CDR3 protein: CASSDSRLLSYEQYF. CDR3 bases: TGTGCCAGCAGTGATTCCAGGCTGCTTTCCTACGAGCAGTACTTC.

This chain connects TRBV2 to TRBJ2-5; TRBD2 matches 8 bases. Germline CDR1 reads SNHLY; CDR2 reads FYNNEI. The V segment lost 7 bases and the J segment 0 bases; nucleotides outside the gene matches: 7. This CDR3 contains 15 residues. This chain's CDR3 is CASNQGSGDQETQYF. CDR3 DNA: TGTGCCAGCAATCAGGGTAGCGGGGACCAAGAGACCCAGTACTTC.

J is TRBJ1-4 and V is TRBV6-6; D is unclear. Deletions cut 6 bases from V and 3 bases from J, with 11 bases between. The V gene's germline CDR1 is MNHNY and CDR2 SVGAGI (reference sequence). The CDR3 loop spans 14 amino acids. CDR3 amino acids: CASSGRAPNEKLFF. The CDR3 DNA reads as TGTGCCAGCAGCGGCAGAGCGCCTAATGAAAAACTGTTTTTT.